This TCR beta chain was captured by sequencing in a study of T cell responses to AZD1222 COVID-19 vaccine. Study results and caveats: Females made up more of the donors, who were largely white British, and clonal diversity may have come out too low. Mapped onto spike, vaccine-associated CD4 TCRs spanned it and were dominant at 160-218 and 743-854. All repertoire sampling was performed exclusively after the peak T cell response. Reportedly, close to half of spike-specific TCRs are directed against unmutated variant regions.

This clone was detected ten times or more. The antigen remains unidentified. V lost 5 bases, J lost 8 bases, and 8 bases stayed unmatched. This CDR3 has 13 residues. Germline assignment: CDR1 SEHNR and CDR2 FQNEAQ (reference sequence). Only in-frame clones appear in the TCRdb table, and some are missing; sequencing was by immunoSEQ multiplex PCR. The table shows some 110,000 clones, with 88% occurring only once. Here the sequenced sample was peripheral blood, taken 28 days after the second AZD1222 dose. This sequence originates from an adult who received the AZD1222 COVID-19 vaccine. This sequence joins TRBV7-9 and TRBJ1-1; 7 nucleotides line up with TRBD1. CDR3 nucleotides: TGTGCCAGCAGCCCGACAGACAGGGTCGAAGCTTTCTTT. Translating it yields CASSPTDRVEAFF.